The present entry profiles one T cell receptor beta chain with its context. The CDR3 extends over 12 amino acids. The V gene lost 6 bases and the J gene lost 5 bases, with 10 bases spanning the gap. The data belong to a study of blood T cell repertoires in COVID-19. Whole-study context: Samples of COVID-19 (acute and convalescent) were obtained from the United States, Italy and Spain. Sources were T cells, B-cell-depleted T cells, or PBMCs; the material itself was cDNA or gDNA.

In the authors' methods: The assay estimated nucleated cells by amplifying reference gene primers. Measured with immunoSEQ multiplex PCR; TCRdb has only the in-frame clones, and not every one. The D gene and trimming were derived from the DNA, and the V and J assignments and clone size from that table. Of roughly 380,000 clones in the sample, 75% to 90% are singletons; the top ten hold 3.5% to 4%. Sequencing was carried out using peripheral blood. This clonotype was sampled from a woman between 18 and 30 years old with acute or convalescent COVID-19. V and J are TRBV12-3 or TRBV12-4 and TRBJ2-5; weak D call: TRBD2 (5 bases). In nucleotides, the CDR3 is TGTGCCAGCAGCCGGGGTGGCGAGACCCAGTACTTC. As protein: CASSRGGETQYF.